This T cell receptor (beta chain) was observed in a study of radiation and T cells in renal cell carcinoma. Findings of the study overall: Compared with controls, irradiated tumors had more, larger dominant CDR3 motifs.

The repertoire was sequenced with immunoSEQ multiplex PCR; TCRdb's copy has only in-frame clones and lacks some. The data show 20,000 or so clones, nearly 55% seen once. Sample treatment: treatment-naive control, cytoreductive nephrectomy. Clear cell pathology was present in this patient's renal cell carcinoma. The germline CDR1 and CDR2 sequences are SGHVS and FQNEAQ. V lost 4 bases and J lost 4, with 14 bases in between. The CDR3 is made up of 14 amino acids. Note on this clone: Its antigen is not known.

The gene calls are TRBV7-8 and TRBJ2-7; D possibly corresponds to TRBD2 (6 bases). The sample was tumor tissue, taken from a patient whose treatment was nephrectomy without radiotherapy. The receptor's source is a human donor with renal cell carcinoma. The CDR3 here is CASSSQGLAYEQYF. The CDR3 coding sequence is TGTGCCAGCAGCTCCCAGGGACTGGCTTACGAGCAGTACTTC. Full variable domain (remainder filled in from reference TRBV7-8 and TRBJ2-7): GAGVSQSPRYKVAKRGQDVALRCDPISGHVSLFWYQQALGQGPEFLTYFQNEAQLDKSGLPSDRFFAERPEGSVSTLKIQRTQQEDSAVYLCASSSQGLAYEQYFGPGTRLTVT.